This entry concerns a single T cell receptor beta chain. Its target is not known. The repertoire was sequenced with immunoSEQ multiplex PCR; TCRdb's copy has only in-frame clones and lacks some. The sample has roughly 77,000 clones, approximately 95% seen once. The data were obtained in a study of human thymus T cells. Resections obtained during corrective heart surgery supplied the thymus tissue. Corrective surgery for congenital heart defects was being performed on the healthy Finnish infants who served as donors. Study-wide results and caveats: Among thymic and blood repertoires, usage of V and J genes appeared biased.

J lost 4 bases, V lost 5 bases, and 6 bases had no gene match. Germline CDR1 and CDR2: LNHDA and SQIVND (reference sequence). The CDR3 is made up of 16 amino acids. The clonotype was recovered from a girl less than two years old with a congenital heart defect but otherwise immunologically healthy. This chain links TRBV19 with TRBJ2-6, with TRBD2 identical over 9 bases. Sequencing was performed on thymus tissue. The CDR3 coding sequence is TGTGCCAGTAGTGGGTTAGCGGGAGCGGGGGCCAACGTCCTGACTTTC. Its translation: CASSGLAGAGANVLTF.